Listed here are 18 T cell receptor beta chains from one sample, sequenced in a study of T-cell reconstitution after alpha-beta-depleted transplantation in children. TCRbeta library preparation incorporated unique molecular identifiers. MiXCR, run by TCRdb on the PCR reads, gives a single entry per CDR3 protein. The table includes roughly 500,000 distinct CDR3 sequences, around a third detected once. This sample comprised PBMCs from the stem cell graft donor, obtained from the stem cell graft. These receptors were collected from a human donor who donated a stem cell graft to a child with aplastic anemia.

The V call is TRBV9, the J call TRBJ2-3, with 8 bases that match TRBD1. Germline assignment: CDR1 SGDLS and CDR2 YYNGEE. Trimming cost V 3 bases and J 2 bases; bases outside gene matches: 2. The CDR3 is 14 residues long. This CDR3 is CASSEDRDTDTQYF. DNA for the CDR3: TGTGCCAGCAGCGAGGACAGGGACACAGATACGCAGTATTTT.

This clonotype was observed a few times. The chain employs TRBV20-1 and TRBJ1-5, with D maybe TRBD1 (6 bases). V lost 6 bases and J 4 bases, leaving 13 bases between the germline ends. The CDR3 is 13 amino acids. The germline gives CDR1 DFQATT, CDR2 SNEGSKA (reference sequence). The CDR3: CSAHTGINQPQHF. The CDR3 DNA is TGCAGTGCCCATACAGGGATTAATCAGCCCCAGCATTTT.

The chain combines TRBV21-1 with TRBJ2-7; the table's D call, TRBD1, has no DNA check behind it. TRBV21-1 is annotated as a pseudogene. The CDR3 runs 16 residues. CDR3 amino acids: CASSKVPQGVVNEQYF. In DNA, the CDR3 is TGTGCCAGCAGCAAAGTCCCCCAGGGGGTAGTGAACGAGCAGTACTTC.

The chain combines TRBV7-2 with TRBJ1-1; D not certain. Deletions cut 3 bases from V and 1 base from J, with 9 bases between. The CDR3 totals 14 residues. CDR1 is SGHTA, CDR2 FQGNSA, per germline. CDR3 amino acids: CASSFAEKNTEAFF. As DNA, the CDR3 is TGTGCCAGCAGCTTTGCAGAAAAGAACACTGAAGCTTTCTTT. Using reference TRBV7-2 and TRBJ1-1 for the parts outside the CDR3, the full variable domain is GAGVSQSPSNKVTEKGKDVELRCDPISGHTALYWYRQSLGQGLEFLIYFQGNSAPDKSGLPSDRFSAERTGGSVSTLTIQRTQQEDSAVYLCASSFAEKNTEAFFGQGTRLTVV.

This clonotype was counted many times. The rearrangement links TRBV20-1 to TRBJ1-5; D is uncertain. This CDR3 spans 12 amino acids. V lost 2 bases and J lost 1, with 3 bases in between. The V gene's germline CDR1 is DFQATT and CDR2 SNEGSKA (reference sequence). CDR3 DNA: TGCAGTGCTAGACGGAGCAATCAGCCCCAGCATTTT. Translated, it gives CSARRSNQPQHF.

The CDR3: CASSLTAGRATETQYF. DNA of the CDR3: TGCGCCAGCAGCTTGACGGCCGGGAGGGCCACAGAGACCCAGTACTTC. V gene TRBV5-1 combines with J gene TRBJ2-5; TRBD2 agrees at 8 bases. Germline CDR1 reads SGHRS; CDR2 reads YFSETQ. The V gene end was trimmed by 1 base and the J gene end by 4 bases; junction bases not matched to a gene: 9. This CDR3 region has 16 residues.

The gene calls are TRBV2 and TRBJ2-5; TRBD2 matches at 7 bases. J was trimmed by 2 bases and V by 8 bases; bases with no gene match: 5. The CDR3 has 13 amino acids. Germline assignment: CDR1 SNHLY and CDR2 FYNNEI. The CDR3 sequence is CASGLEFQETQYF. The CDR3 nucleotides read TGTGCCAGCGGACTAGAATTTCAAGAGACCCAGTACTTC.

The rearrangement joins TRBV7-2 to TRBJ1-2, with D perhaps matching TRBD1 (5 bases). Germline CDR1 SGHTA, CDR2 FQGNSA. V was cut by 1 base and J by 0 bases, with 12 bases left in between. CDR3 length: 16 amino acids. The CDR3 DNA sequence: TGTGCCAGCAGCTTAGTGGCGAGGGGCTCTAACTATGGCTACACCTTC. It translates to CASSLVARGSNYGYTF.

This clonotype was picked up a small number of times. J is TRBJ2-3 and V is TRBV7-2, with 11 bases aligning to TRBD2. CDR1 and CDR2 (germline): SGHTA, FQGNSA. This CDR3 spans 17 amino acids. With 2 bases clipped from V and 5 bases from J, the junction kept 9 bases outside the gene matches. The CDR3 sequence is CASSLPIAGGSGDTQYF. DNA for the CDR3: TGTGCCAGCAGCTTACCTATAGCGGGAGGGAGCGGAGATACGCAGTATTTT.

The chain recombines TRBV6-1 with TRBJ2-1; 7 positions agree with TRBD2. Trimming cost V 7 bases and J 0 bases; bases outside gene matches: 6. CDR1 and CDR2 from the germline V gene are MNHNS and SASEGT. The CDR3 sequence is 15 residues long. The CDR3 loop is CASTLGGPSYNEQFF. The CDR3 DNA is TGTGCCAGCACCCTGGGAGGGCCCTCCTACAATGAGCAGTTCTTC.

CDR3 residues: CASSEAPGQYTEAFF. The CDR3 bases are TGTGCCAGCAGTGAAGCCCCGGGACAGTACACTGAAGCTTTCTTT. The V and J genes are TRBV6-1 and TRBJ1-1, with 7 bases fitting TRBD1. The germline V gene encodes CDR1 MNHNS and CDR2 SASEGT. The CDR3 is 15 amino acids. Losses at the gene ends were 0 bases for V and 3 bases for J; bases not matched to a gene: 4.

V usage is TRBV25-1 and J usage is TRBJ1-1; 9 positions match TRBD1. CDR3 length: 15 amino acids. With 4 bases clipped from V and 4 bases from J, the junction kept 7 bases outside the gene matches. Germline CDR1 MGHDK, CDR2 SYGVNS. In DNA form, the CDR3 reads TGTGCCAGCAGTGCCTACAGGGGGCTGCCCACTGAAGCTTTCTTT. As protein: CASSAYRGLPTEAFF.

The chain employs TRBV29-1 and TRBJ1-4; 11 bases agree with TRBD1. With 4 bases clipped from V and 7 bases from J, the junction kept 2 bases outside the gene matches. The CDR3 runs 13 residues. Germline values: CDR1 SQVTM, CDR2 ANQGSEA. The CDR3 loop reads CSVGGTGGEKLFF. In nucleotides, the CDR3 is TGCAGCGTTGGGGGGACAGGGGGTGAAAAACTGTTTTTT.

This chain joins TRBV28 and TRBJ2-5; D ambiguous. The CDR3 contains 12 residues. Germline V gene sequence: CDR1 MDHEN, CDR2 SYDVKM. The V gene lost 4 bases and the J gene lost 7 bases, with 10 bases spanning the gap. The CDR3 loop reads CASSSQLPTQYF. CDR3 bases: TGTGCCAGCAGTTCCCAGCTACCGACCCAGTACTTC.

This chain connects TRBV27 to TRBJ2-7, with TRBD1 matching over 7 bases. CDR1 MNHEY and CDR2 SMNVEV come from the germline V gene (reference sequence). V was clipped by 2 bases and J by 7 bases; unmatched bases: 11. The CDR3 contains 15 residues. The CDR3 DNA is TGTGCCAGCAGTTTAACGCCAACGACAGGGTCTGAGCAGTACTTC. Its translation: CASSLTPTTGSEQYF.

This clonotype has more than one count but fewer than ten. The V gene is TRBV9, the J gene TRBJ2-5, with 8 bases fitting TRBD2. The V and J ends lost 0 bases and 1 base, in that order; junction bases with no gene match: 11. Germline V lookup: CDR1 SGDLS, CDR2 YYNGEE. The CDR3 totals 18 residues. CDR3 nucleotides: TGTGCCAGCAGCGTAGCTACGGGAGTTAGCGGGGTCCAAGAGACCCAGTACTTC. Amino acid sequence: CASSVATGVSGVQETQYF.

This clonotype was counted a few times. The CDR3 loop is CSVEGVGEQFF. The DNA of the CDR3 is TGCAGCGTTGAAGGGGTCGGTGAGCAGTTCTTC. The rearrangement links TRBV29-1 to TRBJ2-1; D ambiguous. Trimming removed 1 base at V and 9 bases at J, with 7 bases between. In germline, CDR1 is SQVTM, CDR2 ANQGSEA. This CDR3 has 11 amino acids.

This clonotype was recorded a few times. This chain links TRBV28 with TRBJ2-1; weak D call: TRBD1 (6 bases). V dropped 5 bases and J dropped 9 bases, with 11 bases sitting between them. Germline lookup yields CDR1 MDHEN and CDR2 SYDVKM. This CDR3 spans 12 amino acids. The CDR3: CASSTTGFEQFF. CDR3 coding DNA: TGTGCCAGCAGTACTACAGGGTTTGAGCAGTTCTTC.